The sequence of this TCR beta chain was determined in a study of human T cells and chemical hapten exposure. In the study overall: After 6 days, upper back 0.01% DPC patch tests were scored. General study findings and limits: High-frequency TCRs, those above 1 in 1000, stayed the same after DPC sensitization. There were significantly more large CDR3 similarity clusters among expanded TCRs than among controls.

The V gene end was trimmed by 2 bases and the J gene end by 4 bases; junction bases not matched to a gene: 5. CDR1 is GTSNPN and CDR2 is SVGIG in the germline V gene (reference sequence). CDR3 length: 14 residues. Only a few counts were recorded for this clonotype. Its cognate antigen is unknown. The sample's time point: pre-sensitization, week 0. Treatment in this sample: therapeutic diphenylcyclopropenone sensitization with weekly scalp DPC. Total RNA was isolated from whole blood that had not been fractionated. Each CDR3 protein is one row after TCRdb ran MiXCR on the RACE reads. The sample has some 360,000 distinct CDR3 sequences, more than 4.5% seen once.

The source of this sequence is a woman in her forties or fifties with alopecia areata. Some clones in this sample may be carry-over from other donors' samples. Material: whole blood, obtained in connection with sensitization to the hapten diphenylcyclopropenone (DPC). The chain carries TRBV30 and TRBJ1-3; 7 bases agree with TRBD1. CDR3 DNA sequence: TGTGCCTGGAGTTCGTCGGACAGGGGAAACACCATATATTTT. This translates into CAWSSSDRGNTIYF. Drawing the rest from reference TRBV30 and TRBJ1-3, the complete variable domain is SQTIHQWPATLVQPVGSPLSLECTVEGTSNPNLYWYRQAAGRGLQLLFYSVGIGQISSEVPQNLSASRPQDRQFILSSKKLLLSDSGFYLCAWSSSDRGNTIYFGEGSWLTVV.